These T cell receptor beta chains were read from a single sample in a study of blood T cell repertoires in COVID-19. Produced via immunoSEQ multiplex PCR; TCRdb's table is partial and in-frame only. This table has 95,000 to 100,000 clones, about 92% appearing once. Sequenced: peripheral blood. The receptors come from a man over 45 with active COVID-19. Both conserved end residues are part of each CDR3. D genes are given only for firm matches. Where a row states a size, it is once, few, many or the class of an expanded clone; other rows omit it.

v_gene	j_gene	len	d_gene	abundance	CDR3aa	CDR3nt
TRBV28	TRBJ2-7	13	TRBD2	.	CASSSSGSDEQYF	TGTGCCAGCAGTTCTAGCGGGAGCGACGAGCAGTACTTC
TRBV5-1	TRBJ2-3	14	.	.	CASSPLVSTDTQYF	TGCGCCAGCAGCCCCTTAGTTAGCACAGATACGCAGTATTTT
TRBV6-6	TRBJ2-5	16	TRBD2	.	CASSSGTSGMRETQYF	TGTGCCAGCAGTTCCGGGACTAGCGGGATGAGAGAGACCCAGTACTTC
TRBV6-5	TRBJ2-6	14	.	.	CASSQISGANVLTF	TGTGCCAGCAGTCAGATATCTGGGGCCAACGTCCTGACTTTC
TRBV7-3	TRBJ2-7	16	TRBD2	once	CASSLTASSGRPKQYF	TGTGCCAGCAGCTTAACGGCGTCCAGCGGGAGGCCGAAGCAGTACTTC
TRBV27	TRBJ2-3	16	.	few	CASSDWDGGDKDTQYF	TGTGCCAGCAGTGACTGGGACGGTGGGGACAAAGATACGCAGTATTTT
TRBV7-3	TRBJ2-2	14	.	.	CASSGAVNTGELFF	TGTGCCAGCAGTGGGGCCGTGAACACCGGGGAGCTGTTTTTT
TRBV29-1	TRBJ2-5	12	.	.	CSVAERQETQYF	TGCAGCGTGGCGGAGCGTCAAGAGACCCAGTACTTC
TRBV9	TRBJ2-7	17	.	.	CASSLTARRQASYEQYF	TGTGCCAGCAGCTTGACAGCCCGGAGACAGGCCTCCTACGAGCAGTACTTC
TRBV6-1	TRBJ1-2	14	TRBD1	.	CASSEWGQGGGYTF	TGTGCCAGCAGTGAATGGGGACAGGGCGGAGGCTACACCTTC
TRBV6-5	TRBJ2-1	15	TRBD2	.	CASTLLAGGPNEQFF	TGTGCCAGCACCTTACTAGCGGGAGGGCCTAATGAGCAGTTCTTC